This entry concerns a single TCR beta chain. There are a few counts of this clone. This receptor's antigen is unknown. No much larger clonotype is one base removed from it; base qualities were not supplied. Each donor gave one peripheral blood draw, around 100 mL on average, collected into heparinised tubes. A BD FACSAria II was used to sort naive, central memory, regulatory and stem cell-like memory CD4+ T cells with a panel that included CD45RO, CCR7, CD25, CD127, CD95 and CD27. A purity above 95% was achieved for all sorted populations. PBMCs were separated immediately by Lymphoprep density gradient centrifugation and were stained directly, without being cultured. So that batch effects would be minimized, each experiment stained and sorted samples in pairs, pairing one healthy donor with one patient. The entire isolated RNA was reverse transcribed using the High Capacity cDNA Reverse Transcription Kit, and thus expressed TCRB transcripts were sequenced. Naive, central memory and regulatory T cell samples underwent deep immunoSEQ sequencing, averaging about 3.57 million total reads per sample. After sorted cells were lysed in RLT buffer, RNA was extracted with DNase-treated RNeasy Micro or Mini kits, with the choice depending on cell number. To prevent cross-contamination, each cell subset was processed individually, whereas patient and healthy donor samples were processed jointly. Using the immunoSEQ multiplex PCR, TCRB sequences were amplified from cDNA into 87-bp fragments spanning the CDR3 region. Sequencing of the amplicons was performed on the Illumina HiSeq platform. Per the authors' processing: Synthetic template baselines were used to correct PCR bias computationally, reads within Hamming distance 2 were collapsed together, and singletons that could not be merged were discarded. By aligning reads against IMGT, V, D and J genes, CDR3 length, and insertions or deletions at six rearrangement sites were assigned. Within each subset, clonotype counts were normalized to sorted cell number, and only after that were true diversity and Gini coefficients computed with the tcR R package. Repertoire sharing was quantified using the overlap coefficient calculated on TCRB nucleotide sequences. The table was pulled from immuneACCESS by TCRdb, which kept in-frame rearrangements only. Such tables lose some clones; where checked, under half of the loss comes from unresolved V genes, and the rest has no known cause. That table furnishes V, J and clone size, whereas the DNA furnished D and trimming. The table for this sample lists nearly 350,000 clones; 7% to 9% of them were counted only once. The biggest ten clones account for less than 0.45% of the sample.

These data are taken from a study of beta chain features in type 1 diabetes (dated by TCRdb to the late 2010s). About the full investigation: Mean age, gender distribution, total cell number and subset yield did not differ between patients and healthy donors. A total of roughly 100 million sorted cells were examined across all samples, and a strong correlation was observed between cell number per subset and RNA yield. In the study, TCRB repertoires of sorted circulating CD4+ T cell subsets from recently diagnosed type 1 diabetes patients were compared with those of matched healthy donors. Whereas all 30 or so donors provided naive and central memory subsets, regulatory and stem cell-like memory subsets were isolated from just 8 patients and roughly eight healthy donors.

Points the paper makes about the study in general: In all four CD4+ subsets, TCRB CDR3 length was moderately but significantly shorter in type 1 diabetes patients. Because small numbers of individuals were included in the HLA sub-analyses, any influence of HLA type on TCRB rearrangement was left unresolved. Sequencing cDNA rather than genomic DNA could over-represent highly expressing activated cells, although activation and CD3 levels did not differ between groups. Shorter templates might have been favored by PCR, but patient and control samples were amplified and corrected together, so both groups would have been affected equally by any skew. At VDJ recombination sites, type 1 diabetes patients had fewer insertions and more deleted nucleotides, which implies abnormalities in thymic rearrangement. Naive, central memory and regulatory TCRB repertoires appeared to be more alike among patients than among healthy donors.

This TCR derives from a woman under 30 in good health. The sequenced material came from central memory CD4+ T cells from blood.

The encoded CDR3 is CASSRQIQETQYF. The sequence in DNA is TGCGCCAGCAGTAGACAGATCCAAGAGACCCAGTACTTC. Here the chain combines TRBV10-1 and TRBJ2-5, and TRBD1 may be the D gene, going by 5 matching bases. V drops 5 bases and J drops 1 base, leaving 8 bases in between. Including cysteine and phenylalanine, the CDR3 has 13 amino acids. Kept here is only the CDR3 DNA, which spans 39 bases and is read in frame from base 1. Sequences WNHNN (CDR1) and SYGVQD (CDR2) are obtained from the germline V gene (reference sequence).